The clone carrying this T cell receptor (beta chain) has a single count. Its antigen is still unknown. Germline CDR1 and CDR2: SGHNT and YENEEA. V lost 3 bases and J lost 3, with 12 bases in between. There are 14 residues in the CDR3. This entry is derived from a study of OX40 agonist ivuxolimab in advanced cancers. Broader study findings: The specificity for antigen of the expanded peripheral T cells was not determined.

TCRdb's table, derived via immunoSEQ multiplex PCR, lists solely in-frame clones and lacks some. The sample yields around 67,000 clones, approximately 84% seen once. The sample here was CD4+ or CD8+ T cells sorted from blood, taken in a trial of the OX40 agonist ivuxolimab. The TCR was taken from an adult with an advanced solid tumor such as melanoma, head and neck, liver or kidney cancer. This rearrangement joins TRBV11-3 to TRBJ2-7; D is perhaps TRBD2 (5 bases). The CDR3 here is CASSFSLGLYEQYF. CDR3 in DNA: TGTGCCAGCAGCTTTTCTCTAGGACTCTACGAGCAGTACTTC.